This T cell receptor (beta chain) was sequenced for a study of response to subunit inactivated influenza vaccine. There are many counts of this clonotype. The V and J ends lost 7 bases and 0 bases respectively, with 14 bases between them. CDR1 and CDR2 from the germline V gene are SEHNR and FQNEAQ (reference sequence). The CDR3 has 15 residues. TCRdb reanalysed the RT-PCR reads using MiXCR and keeps one entry per CDR3 protein. The sample yields some 570,000 distinct CDR3 sequences, 11% seen once. Another study also made use of these data, one on T cells expressing NK-cell markers. As that report states: 5'RACE template switching with UMIs generated TCR beta cDNA. The same clonotypes also predominated in the CD3+CD56-NKG2C+ fraction of four donors.

This TCR came from a man aged 50 to 60 who received an inactivated influenza vaccine. The sample was PBMCs from blood, taken on the day of vaccination. This chain uses TRBV7-9 with TRBJ2-3; D may be TRBD1 (6 bases). The CDR3 reads CASIATGISTDTQYF. The CDR3 region has the DNA TGTGCCAGCATCGCTACAGGGATTAGCACAGATACGCAGTATTTT. Combining the CDR3 with reference TRBV7-9 and TRBJ2-3 gives the whole variable domain DTGVSQNPRHKITKRGQNVTFRCDPISEHNRLYWYRQTLGQGPEFLTYFQNEAQLEKSRLLSDRFSAERPKGSFSTLEIQRTEQGDSAMYLCASIATGISTDTQYFGPGTRLTVL.